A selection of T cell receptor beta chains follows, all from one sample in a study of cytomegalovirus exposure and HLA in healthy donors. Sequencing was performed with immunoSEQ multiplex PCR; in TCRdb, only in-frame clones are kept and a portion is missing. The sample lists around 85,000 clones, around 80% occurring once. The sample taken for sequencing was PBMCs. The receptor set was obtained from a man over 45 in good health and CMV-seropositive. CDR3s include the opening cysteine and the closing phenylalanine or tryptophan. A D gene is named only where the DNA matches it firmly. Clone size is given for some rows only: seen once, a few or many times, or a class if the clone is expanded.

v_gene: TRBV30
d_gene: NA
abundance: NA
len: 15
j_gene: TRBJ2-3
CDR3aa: CAWSRGTPAEDTQYF
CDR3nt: TGTGCCTGGAGTAGGGGGACCCCTGCGGAAGATACGCAGTATTTT

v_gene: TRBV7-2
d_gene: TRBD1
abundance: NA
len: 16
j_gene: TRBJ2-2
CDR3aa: CASSLTGNWNTGELFF
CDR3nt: TGTGCCAGCAGCTTGACAGGGAATTGGAACACCGGGGAGCTGTTTTTT

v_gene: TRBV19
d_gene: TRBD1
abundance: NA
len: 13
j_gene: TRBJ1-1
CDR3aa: CASRGTANTEAFF
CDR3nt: TGTGCCAGTAGGGGGACAGCGAACACTGAAGCTTTCTTT

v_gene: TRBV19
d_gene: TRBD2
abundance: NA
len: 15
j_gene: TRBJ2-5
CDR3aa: CASSILAGGQETQYF
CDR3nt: TGTGCCAGTAGTATATTAGCGGGAGGACAAGAGACCCAGTACTTC

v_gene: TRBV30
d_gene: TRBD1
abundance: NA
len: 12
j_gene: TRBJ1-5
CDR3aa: CACNRGHQPQHF
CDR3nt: TGTGCCTGCAACAGGGGGCATCAGCCCCAGCATTTT

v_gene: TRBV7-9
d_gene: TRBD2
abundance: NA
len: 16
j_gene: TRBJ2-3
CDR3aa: CSSSSLRGGGTDTQYF
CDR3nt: TGTTCCAGCAGCTCCTTGCGCGGGGGGGGCACAGATACGCAGTATTTT

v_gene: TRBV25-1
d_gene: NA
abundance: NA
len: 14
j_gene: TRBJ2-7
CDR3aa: CASCPSDITYEQYF
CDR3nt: TGTGCCAGTTGTCCCTCCGACATAACCTACGAGCAGTACTTC

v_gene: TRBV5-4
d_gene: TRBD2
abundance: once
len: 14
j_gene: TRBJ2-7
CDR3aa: CASSSGLGSYEQYF
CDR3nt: TGTGCCAGCAGCTCGGGACTAGGATCCTACGAGCAGTACTTC

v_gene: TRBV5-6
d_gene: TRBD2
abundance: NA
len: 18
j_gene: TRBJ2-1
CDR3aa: CASSLPLGAGGFNNEQFF
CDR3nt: TGTGCCAGCAGCTTGCCCCTTGGAGCGGGAGGGTTCAACAATGAGCAGTTCTTC

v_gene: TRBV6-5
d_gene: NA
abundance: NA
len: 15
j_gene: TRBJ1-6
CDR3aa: CASSLQGSYNSPLHF
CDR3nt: TGTGCCAGCAGTCTACAGGGCTCCTATAATTCACCCCTCCACTTT

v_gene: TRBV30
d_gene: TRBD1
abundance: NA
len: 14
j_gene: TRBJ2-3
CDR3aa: CAWRGDRVTDTQYF
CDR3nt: TGTGCCTGGAGGGGGGACAGGGTGACAGATACGCAGTATTTT

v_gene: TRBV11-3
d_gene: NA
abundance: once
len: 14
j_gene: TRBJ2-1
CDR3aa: CASSLGGNPHEQFF
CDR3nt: TGTGCCAGCAGCTTAGGAGGGAATCCCCATGAGCAGTTCTTC

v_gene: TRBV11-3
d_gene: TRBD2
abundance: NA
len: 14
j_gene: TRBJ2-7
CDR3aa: CASSSTSGRSEQYF
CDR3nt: TGTGCCAGCAGCTCGACTAGCGGGAGGAGTGAGCAGTACTTC

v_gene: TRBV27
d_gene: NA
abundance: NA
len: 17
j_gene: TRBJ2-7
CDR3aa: CASSSPSPSEGFYEQYF
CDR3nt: TGTGCCAGCAGCTCCCCATCGCCTAGCGAAGGGTTCTACGAGCAGTACTTC

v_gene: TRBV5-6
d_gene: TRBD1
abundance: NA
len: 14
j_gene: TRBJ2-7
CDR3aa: CASSPGQYTYEQYF
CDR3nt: TGTGCCAGCAGCCCGGGACAGTATACCTACGAGCAGTACTTC

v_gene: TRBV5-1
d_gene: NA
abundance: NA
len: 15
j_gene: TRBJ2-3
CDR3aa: CASSLAVARTDTQYF
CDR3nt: TGCGCCAGCAGCTTGGCAGTAGCGAGGACAGATACGCAGTATTTT

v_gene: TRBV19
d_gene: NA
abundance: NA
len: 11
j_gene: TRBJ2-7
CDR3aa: CWRDSSYEQYF
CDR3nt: TGTTGGAGAGATTCAAGCTACGAGCAGTACTTC

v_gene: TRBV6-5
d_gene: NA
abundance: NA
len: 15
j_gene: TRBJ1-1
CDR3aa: CASSYSTVGITEAFF
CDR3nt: TGTGCCAGCAGTTACTCGACAGTAGGGATCACTGAAGCTTTCTTT

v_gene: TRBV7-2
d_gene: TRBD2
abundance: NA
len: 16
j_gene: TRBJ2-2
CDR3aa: CASSFRTSGNTGELFF
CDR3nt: TGTGCCAGCAGCTTTAGGACTAGCGGGAACACCGGGGAGCTGTTTTTT

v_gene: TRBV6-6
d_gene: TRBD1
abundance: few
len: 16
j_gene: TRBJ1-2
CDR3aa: CASSYSTGGPNYGYTF
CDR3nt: TGTGCCAGCAGTTACTCGACAGGGGGCCCAAACTATGGCTACACCTTC

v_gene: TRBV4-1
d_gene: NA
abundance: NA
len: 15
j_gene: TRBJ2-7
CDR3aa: CASSQAPLFPRGQYF
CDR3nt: TGCGCCAGCAGCCAGGCACCGTTATTCCCCCGGGGGCAGTACTTC

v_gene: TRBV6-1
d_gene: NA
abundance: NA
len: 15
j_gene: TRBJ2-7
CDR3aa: CASSDYGVLIFEQYF
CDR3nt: TGTGCCAGCAGTGACTATGGAGTACTTATCTTCGAGCAGTACTTC

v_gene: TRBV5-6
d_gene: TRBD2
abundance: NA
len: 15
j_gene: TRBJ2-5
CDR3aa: CASSLMGGYQETQYF
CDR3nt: TGTGCCAGCAGCTTGATGGGGGGGTACCAAGAGACCCAGTACTTC

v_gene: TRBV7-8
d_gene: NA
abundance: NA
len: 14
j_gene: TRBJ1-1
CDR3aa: CASSVTRRDTEAFF
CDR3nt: TGTGCCAGCAGCGTTACCCGACGGGACACTGAAGCTTTCTTT

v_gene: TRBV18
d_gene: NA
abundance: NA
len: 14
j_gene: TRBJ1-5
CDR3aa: CASSPSPGNQPQHF
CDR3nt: TGTGCCAGCTCACCATCCCCAGGCAATCAGCCCCAGCATTTT

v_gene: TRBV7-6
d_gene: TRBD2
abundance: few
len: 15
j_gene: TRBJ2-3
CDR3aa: CASSLGLAGADTQYF
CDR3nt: TGTGCCAGCAGCTTAGGCCTAGCGGGAGCCGATACGCAGTATTTT

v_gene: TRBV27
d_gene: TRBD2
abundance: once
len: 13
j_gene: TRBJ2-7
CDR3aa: CASSLAGAYEQYF
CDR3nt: TGTGCCAGCAGTTTAGCGGGAGCCTACGAGCAGTACTTC

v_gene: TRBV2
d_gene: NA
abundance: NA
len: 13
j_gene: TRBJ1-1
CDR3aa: CASRATVNTEAFF
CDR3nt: TGTGCCAGCAGAGCGACAGTGAACACTGAAGCTTTCTTT

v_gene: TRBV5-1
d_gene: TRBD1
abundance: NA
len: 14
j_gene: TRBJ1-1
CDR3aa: CASSFPGQGTEAFF
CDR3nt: TGCGCCAGCAGCTTTCCGGGACAGGGGACTGAAGCTTTCTTT

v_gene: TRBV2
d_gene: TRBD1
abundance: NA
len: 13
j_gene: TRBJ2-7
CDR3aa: CASSGTGYDEQYF
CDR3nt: TGTGCCAGCAGTGGGACAGGGTACGACGAGCAGTACTTC

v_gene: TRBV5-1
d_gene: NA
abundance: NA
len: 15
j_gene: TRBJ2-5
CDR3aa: CASSFFMGGQETQYF
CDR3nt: TGCGCCAGCAGCTTTTTCATGGGGGGACAAGAGACCCAGTACTTC

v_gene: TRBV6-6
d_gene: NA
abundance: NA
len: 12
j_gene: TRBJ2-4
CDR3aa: CASRDTKNSQYF
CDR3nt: TGTGCCAGCCGCGACACCAAAAACAGTCAGTACTTC

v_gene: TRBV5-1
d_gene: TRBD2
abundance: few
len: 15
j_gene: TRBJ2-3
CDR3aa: CASSQWEGRRDTQYF
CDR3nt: TGCGCCAGCAGTCAGTGGGAGGGCCGAAGAGATACGCAGTATTTT

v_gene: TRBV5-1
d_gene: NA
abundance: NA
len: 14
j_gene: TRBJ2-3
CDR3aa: CASSLALTGDTQYF
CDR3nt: TGCGCCAGCAGCTTGGCCCTAACGGGAGATACGCAGTATTTT

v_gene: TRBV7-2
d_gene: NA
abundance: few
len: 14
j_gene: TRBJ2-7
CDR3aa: CASSPWDSTYEQYF
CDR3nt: TGTGCCAGCAGCCCATGGGACTCCACCTACGAGCAGTACTTC

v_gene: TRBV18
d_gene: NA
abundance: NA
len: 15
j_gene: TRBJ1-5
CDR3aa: CASSLSQGWGQPQHF
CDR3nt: TGTGCCAGCTCACTTTCACAGGGTTGGGGTCAGCCCCAGCATTTT

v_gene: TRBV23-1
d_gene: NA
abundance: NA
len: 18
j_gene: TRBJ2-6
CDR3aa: CASSPDRFLSSGANVLTF
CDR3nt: TGCGCCAGCAGTCCCGATAGATTCCTAAGCTCTGGGGCCAACGTCCTGACTTTC

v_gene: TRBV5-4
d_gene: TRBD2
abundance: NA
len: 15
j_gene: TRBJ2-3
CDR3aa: CASSPGTSGPDTQYF
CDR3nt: TGTGCCAGCAGCCCCGGGACTAGCGGGCCAGATACGCAGTATTTT

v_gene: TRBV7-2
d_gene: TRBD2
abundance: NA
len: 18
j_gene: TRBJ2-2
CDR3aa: CASSLEILGGRVTGELFF
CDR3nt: TGTGCCAGCAGCTTAGAAATTCTTGGCGGGAGGGTAACCGGGGAGCTGTTTTTT

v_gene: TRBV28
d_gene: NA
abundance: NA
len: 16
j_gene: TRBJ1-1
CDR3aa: CASSRPGNGMNTEAFF
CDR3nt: TGTGCCAGCAGTCGCCCCGGGAATGGGATGAACACTGAAGCTTTCTTT